This TCR beta chain was sequenced during a study of T cell repertoires in cytomegalovirus infection. Across the study: CMV epitopes used comprised recently identified HLA-C-restricted ones and well-studied HLA-B-restricted ones. Both CMV infection and a matching HLA type were indicated by public TCR beta signatures.

General study findings and limits: Carriers of CMV plus the relevant HLA were identified by cumulative public TCR beta family frequency. Within the response measured ex vivo, HLA-C-restricted CMV-specific TCR beta clonotypes were dominant.

This CDR3 is built from 15 residues. Unmatched junction bases numbered 14, after V lost 3 bases and J lost 11 bases. Comments on this clonotype: Its antigen is not identified.

Using its own MiXCR run on the reads, TCRdb lists one record per CDR3 protein. The table has 160,000 or so distinct CDR3 sequences, roughly a fifth seen once; the top ten hold around a quarter. This sample comprised CD8+ T cells from cultured PBMCs, obtained from culture after CMV antigen stimulation. The rearrangement joins TRBV12-3 or TRBV12-4 to TRBJ2-3; 7 nucleotides match TRBD2. The clonotype originates from a human donor in good health (CMV status not recorded). Some clones in this sample may be carry-over from other donors' samples. The CDR3: CASSFGGKSQERQYF. For the CDR3, the DNA is TGTGCCAGCAGTTTCGGGGGGAAAAGTCAGGAGAGGCAGTATTTT.